This TCR beta chain was sequenced during a study of cytomegalovirus exposure and HLA in healthy donors. The primer mix had 60 Vbeta and 13 Jbeta primers. Sequenced by immunoSEQ multiplex PCR; TCRdb stores in-frame clones only, minus some. The sample has about 200,000 clones; roughly 80% are singletons. This CDR3 contains 15 residues. Germline CDR1 is MNHEY and CDR2 is SMNVEV (reference sequence). With 5 bases clipped from V and 6 bases from J, the junction kept 6 bases outside the gene matches. The gene calls are TRBV27 and TRBJ2-2; 10 nucleotides match TRBD2. The sequence came from a male donor in good health and CMV-seropositive. Material for sequencing was PBMCs. The CDR3 nucleotides are TGTGCCAGCAGTAGAGCGGGGGGGACACCCGGGGAGCTGTTTTTT. This gives the protein CASSRAGGTPGELFF.